The 25 T cell receptor beta chains below all came from one sample that was sequenced in a study of immune evolution from preneoplasia to lung adenocarcinoma (dated by TCRdb to about 2021). Library preparation used the immunoSEQ multiplex PCR assay. The source is immuneACCESS, and TCRdb retained only in-frame sequences with V and J called. Part of the clones is not carried over; for the studies checked, unresolved V genes explain less than half of this, and the remainder is unexplained. The sample includes 4,000 to 5,500 clones, with over 60% observed a single time. In total, the top ten clones hold more than 6.5% of the sample. The sequenced material came from FFPE adjacent normal lung tissue. Receptors originate from a person aged 55-85 years with lung adenocarcinoma.

This clone came up a few times. V and J are TRBV7-9 and TRBJ2-3, with unresolved D. The ends were cut back, 5 bases at V and 0 bases at J, with 18 bases in the middle. The germline V gene encodes CDR1 SEHNR and CDR2 FQNEAQ (reference sequence). The CDR3 covers 17 residues. CDR3: CASSPDPAQTSTDTQYF. In nucleotides, the CDR3 is TGTGCCAGCAGCCCAGATCCAGCTCAAACTAGCACAGATACGCAGTATTTT.

Turning to this clone: Additional DNA sequences in this sample encode the identical CDR3. V gene TRBV7-9 combines with J gene TRBJ2-2; no clear D. The ends were cut back, 5 bases at V and 6 bases at J, with 10 bases in the middle. The germline gives CDR1 SEHNR, CDR2 FQNEAQ (reference sequence). This CDR3 region has 13 residues. The CDR3 loop is CASSKTAAGELFF. The CDR3 nucleotides read TGTGCCAGCAGCAAAACGGCGGCCGGGGAGCTGTTTTTT. Based on the CDR3 plus reference TRBV7-9 and TRBJ2-2, the full variable domain is DTGVSQNPRHKITKRGQNVTFRCDPISEHNRLYWYRQTLGQGPEFLTYFQNEAQLEKSRLLSDRFSAERPKGSFSTLEIQRTEQGDSAMYLCASSKTAAGELFFGEGSRLTVL.

V and J are TRBV10-2 and TRBJ1-2, with 7 bases that match TRBD1. V lost 11 bases to trimming and J lost 8 bases; unmatched junction nucleotides: 14. The CDR3 runs to 13 residues. CDR1 and CDR2 from the germline V gene are WSHSY and SAAADI. The CDR3 loop is CACLETGTRGYTF. In DNA, the CDR3 is TGCGCCTGCCTCGAGACAGGGACTCGGGGCTACACCTTC.

V usage is TRBV27 and J usage is TRBJ2-2; maybe TRBD2 (6 bases). The CDR3 spans 17 residues. CDR1 is MNHEY and CDR2 is SMNVEV in the germline V gene (reference sequence). Trimming took off 6 bases at V and 6 bases at J, with 23 bases between the two ends. The CDR3 DNA reads as TGTGCCAGCAGCCACCCTTGGAGAGGGAGGAGGGCCGGGGAGCTGTTTTTT. It specifies CASSHPWRGRRAGELFF.

This chain joins TRBV29-1 and TRBJ1-2; 7 bases are a match to TRBD1. Germline trimming cut 6 bases from V and 0 bases from J; bases unmatched to any gene: 7. The CDR3 is 14 amino acids. Looked up from germline, CDR1 is SQVTM and CDR2 is ANQGSEA. CDR3 loop: CSVTTGETNYGYTF. The DNA for the CDR3 is TGCAGCGTCACTACAGGGGAAACTAACTATGGCTACACCTTC.

The chain employs TRBV29-1 and TRBJ2-6; D unclear. V lost 1 base and J 2 bases, leaving 9 bases between the germline ends. Germline CDR1 and CDR2: SQVTM and ANQGSEA. This CDR3 has 15 residues. CDR3 protein: CSVEGKGTGANVLTF. The CDR3 nucleotides are TGCAGCGTTGAAGGGAAAGGGACTGGGGCCAACGTCCTGACTTTC.

This clone has just a few counts. This rearrangement joins TRBV30 to TRBJ2-7; 8 positions agree with TRBD1. From germline, CDR1 is GTSNPN and CDR2 SVGIG (reference sequence). CDR3 size: 12 residues. CDR3 loop: CTGQGKTYEQYF. The DNA of the CDR3 is TGTACAGGACAGGGAAAAACCTACGAGCAGTACTTC.

V and J are TRBV7-2 and TRBJ2-6; D not certain. Germline lookup yields CDR1 SGHTA and CDR2 FQGNSA. The CDR3 extends over 15 amino acids. Trimming removed 1 base from V and 2 bases from J, with 6 bases in between. Written as DNA, the CDR3 is TGTGCCAGCAGCTTAGAGGTTGCTGGGGCCAACGTCCTGACTTTC. Protein: CASSLEVAGANVLTF.

V is TRBV5-4 and J is TRBJ1-1; 10 bases match TRBD1. Germline CDR1 SGHNT, CDR2 YYREEE (reference sequence). CDR3 length: 16 amino acids. J lost 4 bases, V lost 3 bases, and 9 bases had no gene match. CDR3 in DNA: TGTGCCAGCAGCTCCCCGACAGGGGGCTCGTTCACTGAAGCTTTCTTT. Translation gives CASSSPTGGSFTEAFF.

The chain links TRBV2 to TRBJ2-3; D is unclear. Germline V gene lookup returns CDR1 SNHLY and CDR2 FYNNEI. This CDR3 contains 12 residues. Trimming stripped 6 bases from V and 5 bases from J, with 9 bases between. The CDR3, as DNA: TGTGCCAGCAGCTCAGGTATAGATACGCAGTATTTT. This gives the protein CASSSGIDTQYF. Based on the CDR3 plus reference TRBV2 and TRBJ2-3, the full variable domain is EPEVTQTPSHQVTQMGQEVILRCVPISNHLYFYWYRQILGQKVEFLVSFYNNEISEKSEIFDDQFSVERPDGSNFTLKIRSTKLEDSAMYFCASSSGIDTQYFGPGTRLTVL.

This clone was seen a few times. V usage is TRBV9 and J usage is TRBJ2-7; maybe TRBD1 (6 bases). The CDR3 length is 14 residues. Trimming removed 2 bases at V and 5 bases at J, with 14 bases between. Germline V CDR1 and CDR2: SGDLS, YYNGEE. CDR3 sequence (DNA): TGTGCCAGCAGCGTCCATCAGGGGAACGACGAGCAGTACTTC. Encoded protein: CASSVHQGNDEQYF.

V gene TRBV5-1 combines with J gene TRBJ1-4, with D possibly matching TRBD1 (6 bases). Germline V lookup: CDR1 SGHRS, CDR2 YFSETQ. V was trimmed by 1 base and J by 5 bases, leaving 12 bases between them. CDR3 size: 15 residues. The CDR3 DNA reads as TGCGCCAGCAGCTTGTTCAGGGGACCAAATGAAAAACTGTTTTTT. Its protein product is CASSLFRGPNEKLFF.

This clone was seen a few times. This chain joins TRBV7-9 and TRBJ1-6, with D maybe TRBD1 (5 bases). This CDR3 spans 15 amino acids. Trimming removed 6 bases from V and 7 bases from J, with 16 bases in between. Germline CDR1 SEHNR, CDR2 FQNEAQ (reference sequence). This CDR3 is CASSPVGRGNSPLHF. CDR3 DNA: TGTGCCAGCAGTCCAGTGGGACGGGGGAATTCACCCCTCCACTTT. Based on the CDR3 plus reference TRBV7-9 and TRBJ1-6, the full variable domain is DTGVSQNPRHKITKRGQNVTFRCDPISEHNRLYWYRQTLGQGPEFLTYFQNEAQLEKSRLLSDRFSAERPKGSFSTLEIQRTEQGDSAMYLCASSPVGRGNSPLHFGNGTRLTVT.

The rearrangement joins TRBV6-1 to TRBJ2-1; possible D gene TRBD1, 6 bases. Germline CDR1 and CDR2: MNHNS and SASEGT. CDR3 length equals 14 residues. V dropped 8 bases and J dropped 9 bases, with 20 bases sitting between them. CDR3 bases: TGTGCCAGCGGAGCCTGGGCACAGGGAGCTGAGCAGTTCTTC. Translated: CASGAWAQGAEQFF.

The chain carries TRBV18 and TRBJ2-7; 14 bases align to TRBD2. The CDR3 contains 17 residues. With V trimmed by 4 bases and J by 3 bases, 8 bases remained unmatched. Per the germline V gene, CDR1 is KGHSH and CDR2 is LQKENI. CDR3 region: CASSRSGTSGGDYEQYF. In nucleotides, the CDR3 is TGTGCCAGCTCACGATCCGGGACTAGCGGGGGCGACTACGAGCAGTACTTC.

This rearrangement joins TRBV5-6 to TRBJ2-3; D remains unclear. This CDR3 spans 15 amino acids. Trimming took off 1 base at V and 1 base at J, with 10 bases between the two ends. CDR1 SGHDT and CDR2 YYEEEE come from the germline V gene. CDR3 region: CASSLQGFRTDTQYF. The CDR3 DNA follows: TGTGCCAGCAGCTTGCAAGGGTTTCGCACAGATACGCAGTATTTT.

This clone has just a few counts. This CDR3 reads CASSEETPDGYTF. For the CDR3, the DNA is TGTGCCAGCAGTGAAGAGACCCCCGATGGCTACACCTTC. V gene TRBV25-1 combines with J gene TRBJ1-2; D gene uncertain. Germline CDR1 and CDR2: MGHDK and SYGVNS. The CDR3 runs to 13 residues. V was cut by 2 bases and J by 6 bases, with 10 bases left in between.

V gene TRBV10-3 combines with J gene TRBJ2-2, with 10 bases fitting TRBD1. V was pared by 1 base and J by 5 bases, with 4 bases of the junction left unmatched. In germline, CDR1 is ENHRY, CDR2 SYGVKD. This CDR3 has 16 residues. CDR3 bases: TGTGCCATCAGTGAGTTCGGGACAGGGGAAACCGGGGAGCTGTTTTTT. As protein: CAISEFGTGETGELFF.

This chain connects TRBV5-1 to TRBJ2-5; TRBD1 matches at 8 bases. V shed 5 bases, J shed 5 bases, and the junction held 5 bases outside the gene matches. CDR1 and CDR2 from the germline V gene are SGHRS and YFSETQ. CDR3 length: 13 amino acids. CDR3 protein: CASRTGVGETQYF. The CDR3 DNA reads as TGCGCCAGCAGGACAGGGGTTGGGGAGACCCAGTACTTC.

The rearrangement links TRBV5-6 to TRBJ1-2, with 7 bases that match TRBD1. Germline V gives CDR1 SGHDT, CDR2 YYEEEE. The CDR3 is 14 residues long. Trimming cost V 4 bases and J 1 base; bases outside gene matches: 4. The DNA of the CDR3 is TGTGCCAGCAGCCTCTGGGACAGTAACTATGGCTACACCTTC. Translated, it gives CASSLWDSNYGYTF. Full variable domain (remainder filled in from reference TRBV5-6 and TRBJ1-2): DAGVTQSPTHLIKTRGQQVTLRCSPKSGHDTVSWYQQALGQGPQFIFQYYEEEERQRGNFPDRFSGHQFPNYSSELNVNALLLGDSALYLCASSLWDSNYGYTFGSGTRLTVV.

The rearrangement uses TRBV11-2 and TRBJ2-2; TRBD1 agrees at 9 bases. Germline CDR1 SGHAT, CDR2 FQNNGV. CDR3 size: 15 residues. J was trimmed by 5 bases and V by 5 bases; bases with no gene match: 6. CDR3 bases: TGTGCCAGCAGCCCCGGGGACAGGGCTACCGGGGAGCTGTTTTTT. Protein product: CASSPGDRATGELFF.

V gene TRBV19 combines with J gene TRBJ1-2, with D possibly TRBD1 on 6 matching bases. CDR1 and CDR2 (germline): LNHDA, SQIVND (reference sequence). V was cut by 2 bases and J by 3 bases, with 13 bases left in between. This CDR3 contains 15 residues. This CDR3 reads CASSITKQGYYGYTF. CDR3 coding DNA: TGTGCCAGTAGTATAACGAAACAGGGTTACTATGGCTACACCTTC. The variable domain in full, completed from reference TRBV19 and TRBJ1-2, reads DGGITQSPKYLFRKEGQNVTLSCEQNLNHDAMYWYRQDPGQGLRLIYYSQIVNDFQKGDIAEGYSVSREKKESFPLTVTSAQKNPTAFYLCASSITKQGYYGYTFGSGTRLTVV.

The V gene is TRBV14, the J gene TRBJ2-1; TRBD1 is a possible D gene (6 bases). Germline CDR1 reads SGHDN; CDR2 reads FVKESK. V lost 2 bases to trimming and J lost 6 bases, with 17 bases between them. The length of the CDR3 is 16 residues. CDR3 sequence reads: CASSQLGAGRSNEQFF. CDR3 DNA: TGTGCCAGCAGCCAATTGGGGGCAGGGCGTTCCAATGAGCAGTTCTTC.

The CDR3 is CASSLDGGPIDTQYF. The CDR3 nucleotides are TGTGCCAGCAGCTTGGATGGGGGTCCCATAGATACGCAGTATTTT. This chain connects TRBV5-5 to TRBJ2-3; D tentatively reads TRBD1 or TRBD2 (5 bases each). V was clipped by 0 bases and J by 5 bases, with 13 bases between them. The CDR3 is 15 amino acids. CDR1 SGHKS and CDR2 YYEKEE come from the germline V gene (reference sequence).

This clone was detected only a few times. The CDR3 sequence is CSAPRQGKNTEAFF. The CDR3 nucleotides are TGCAGCGCTCCCCGACAGGGAAAGAACACTGAAGCTTTCTTT. The rearrangement uses TRBV29-1 and TRBJ1-1; 7 bases line up with TRBD1. Looked up from germline, CDR1 is SQVTM and CDR2 is ANQGSEA. The length of the CDR3 is 14 residues. Losses at the gene ends were 7 bases for V and 1 base for J; bases not matched to a gene: 9.